This TCR beta chain was identified in a study of blood T cell repertoires in COVID-19. On the study more broadly: T cells, B-cell-depleted T cells, or PBMCs provided the cDNA or gDNA that served as material.

In the original workflow: Using reference gene primer amplification, nucleated cell counts were estimated. Clones were sequenced by immunoSEQ multiplex PCR, and TCRdb holds only the in-frame ones, with some missing. That table supplies the V and J calls and clone size; D and trimming were determined from the DNA. Altogether about 76,000 clones are present, approximately 78% being singletons, with the ten largest covering roughly 18%. Germline V gives CDR1 LGHNA, CDR2 YSLEER. This CDR3 region has 17 residues. The V end lost 0 bases, the J end lost 7 bases, and 16 bases lay between the germline ends. The source of this sequence is a woman aged 55-70 years with acute or convalescent COVID-19. The specimen sequenced was peripheral blood. This sequence joins TRBV4-3 and TRBJ1-6; D is uncertain. The CDR3 nucleotides read TGCGCCAGCAGCCAAGATTGGCGGCCTGAGGGCAATTCACCCCTCCACTTT. Translated: CASSQDWRPEGNSPLHF.